These T cell receptor beta chains were read from a single sample in a study of blood T cell repertoires in COVID-19. The repertoire was sequenced with immunoSEQ multiplex PCR; TCRdb's copy has only in-frame clones and lacks some. The sample has some 200,000 clones, 86% seen once. Sequenced input: peripheral blood. These receptors were collected from a man at least 80 years old with acute or convalescent COVID-19. Both conserved end residues are part of each CDR3. Size values are once, few and many counts, or a class for expanded clones, and some rows have none.

v_call,j_call,cdr3_length,clone_size,cdr3_aa
TRBV7-2,TRBJ2-5,14,-,CASSLGRGRETQYF
TRBV10-2,TRBJ2-3,15,-,CASRDRTGYTDTQYF
TRBV21-1,TRBJ2-3,18,-,CASSVPGLAGVGADTQYF
TRBV27,TRBJ1-2,13,-,CASSFGRNYGYTF
TRBV6-2/TRBV6-3,TRBJ2-5,15,-,CASSLGTIPQETQYF
TRBV30,TRBJ1-4,13,-,CAWSGQEGEKLFF
TRBV6-5,TRBJ2-1,12,-,CASNREGNEQFF
TRBV10-2,TRBJ1-2,16,-,CASSESGAVGTNGYTF
TRBV6-5,TRBJ1-5,15,-,CASSYAYSSNQPQHF
TRBV2,TRBJ2-2,17,-,CASKPLDIAGFTGELFF
TRBV30,TRBJ1-2,12,-,CAWDRGYYGYTF
TRBV6-5,TRBJ1-3,15,-,CASSYEAGSGNTIYF
TRBV5-1,TRBJ1-2,15,once,CASRSPGQGYFGYTF
TRBV9,TRBJ2-1,17,few,CASSVNSWDSSYNEQFF
TRBV21-1,TRBJ2-3,18,-,CASSRVTGEHRGTDTQYF
TRBV28,TRBJ2-2,16,-,CASSLLASGATGELFF
TRBV7-2,TRBJ2-1,14,-,CASSLIGGDNEQFF